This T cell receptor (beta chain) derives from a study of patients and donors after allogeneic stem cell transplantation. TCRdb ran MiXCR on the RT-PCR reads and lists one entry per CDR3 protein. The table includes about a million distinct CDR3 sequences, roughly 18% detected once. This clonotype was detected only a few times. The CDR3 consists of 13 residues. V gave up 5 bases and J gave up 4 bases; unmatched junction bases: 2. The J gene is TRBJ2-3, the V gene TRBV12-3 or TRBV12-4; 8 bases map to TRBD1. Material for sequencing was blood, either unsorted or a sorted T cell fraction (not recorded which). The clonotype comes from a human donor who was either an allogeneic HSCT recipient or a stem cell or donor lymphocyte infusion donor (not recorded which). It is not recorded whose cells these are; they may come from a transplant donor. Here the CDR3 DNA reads TGTGCCAGCAGTATGACAGGGGCAGATACGCAGTATTTT. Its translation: CASSMTGADTQYF.